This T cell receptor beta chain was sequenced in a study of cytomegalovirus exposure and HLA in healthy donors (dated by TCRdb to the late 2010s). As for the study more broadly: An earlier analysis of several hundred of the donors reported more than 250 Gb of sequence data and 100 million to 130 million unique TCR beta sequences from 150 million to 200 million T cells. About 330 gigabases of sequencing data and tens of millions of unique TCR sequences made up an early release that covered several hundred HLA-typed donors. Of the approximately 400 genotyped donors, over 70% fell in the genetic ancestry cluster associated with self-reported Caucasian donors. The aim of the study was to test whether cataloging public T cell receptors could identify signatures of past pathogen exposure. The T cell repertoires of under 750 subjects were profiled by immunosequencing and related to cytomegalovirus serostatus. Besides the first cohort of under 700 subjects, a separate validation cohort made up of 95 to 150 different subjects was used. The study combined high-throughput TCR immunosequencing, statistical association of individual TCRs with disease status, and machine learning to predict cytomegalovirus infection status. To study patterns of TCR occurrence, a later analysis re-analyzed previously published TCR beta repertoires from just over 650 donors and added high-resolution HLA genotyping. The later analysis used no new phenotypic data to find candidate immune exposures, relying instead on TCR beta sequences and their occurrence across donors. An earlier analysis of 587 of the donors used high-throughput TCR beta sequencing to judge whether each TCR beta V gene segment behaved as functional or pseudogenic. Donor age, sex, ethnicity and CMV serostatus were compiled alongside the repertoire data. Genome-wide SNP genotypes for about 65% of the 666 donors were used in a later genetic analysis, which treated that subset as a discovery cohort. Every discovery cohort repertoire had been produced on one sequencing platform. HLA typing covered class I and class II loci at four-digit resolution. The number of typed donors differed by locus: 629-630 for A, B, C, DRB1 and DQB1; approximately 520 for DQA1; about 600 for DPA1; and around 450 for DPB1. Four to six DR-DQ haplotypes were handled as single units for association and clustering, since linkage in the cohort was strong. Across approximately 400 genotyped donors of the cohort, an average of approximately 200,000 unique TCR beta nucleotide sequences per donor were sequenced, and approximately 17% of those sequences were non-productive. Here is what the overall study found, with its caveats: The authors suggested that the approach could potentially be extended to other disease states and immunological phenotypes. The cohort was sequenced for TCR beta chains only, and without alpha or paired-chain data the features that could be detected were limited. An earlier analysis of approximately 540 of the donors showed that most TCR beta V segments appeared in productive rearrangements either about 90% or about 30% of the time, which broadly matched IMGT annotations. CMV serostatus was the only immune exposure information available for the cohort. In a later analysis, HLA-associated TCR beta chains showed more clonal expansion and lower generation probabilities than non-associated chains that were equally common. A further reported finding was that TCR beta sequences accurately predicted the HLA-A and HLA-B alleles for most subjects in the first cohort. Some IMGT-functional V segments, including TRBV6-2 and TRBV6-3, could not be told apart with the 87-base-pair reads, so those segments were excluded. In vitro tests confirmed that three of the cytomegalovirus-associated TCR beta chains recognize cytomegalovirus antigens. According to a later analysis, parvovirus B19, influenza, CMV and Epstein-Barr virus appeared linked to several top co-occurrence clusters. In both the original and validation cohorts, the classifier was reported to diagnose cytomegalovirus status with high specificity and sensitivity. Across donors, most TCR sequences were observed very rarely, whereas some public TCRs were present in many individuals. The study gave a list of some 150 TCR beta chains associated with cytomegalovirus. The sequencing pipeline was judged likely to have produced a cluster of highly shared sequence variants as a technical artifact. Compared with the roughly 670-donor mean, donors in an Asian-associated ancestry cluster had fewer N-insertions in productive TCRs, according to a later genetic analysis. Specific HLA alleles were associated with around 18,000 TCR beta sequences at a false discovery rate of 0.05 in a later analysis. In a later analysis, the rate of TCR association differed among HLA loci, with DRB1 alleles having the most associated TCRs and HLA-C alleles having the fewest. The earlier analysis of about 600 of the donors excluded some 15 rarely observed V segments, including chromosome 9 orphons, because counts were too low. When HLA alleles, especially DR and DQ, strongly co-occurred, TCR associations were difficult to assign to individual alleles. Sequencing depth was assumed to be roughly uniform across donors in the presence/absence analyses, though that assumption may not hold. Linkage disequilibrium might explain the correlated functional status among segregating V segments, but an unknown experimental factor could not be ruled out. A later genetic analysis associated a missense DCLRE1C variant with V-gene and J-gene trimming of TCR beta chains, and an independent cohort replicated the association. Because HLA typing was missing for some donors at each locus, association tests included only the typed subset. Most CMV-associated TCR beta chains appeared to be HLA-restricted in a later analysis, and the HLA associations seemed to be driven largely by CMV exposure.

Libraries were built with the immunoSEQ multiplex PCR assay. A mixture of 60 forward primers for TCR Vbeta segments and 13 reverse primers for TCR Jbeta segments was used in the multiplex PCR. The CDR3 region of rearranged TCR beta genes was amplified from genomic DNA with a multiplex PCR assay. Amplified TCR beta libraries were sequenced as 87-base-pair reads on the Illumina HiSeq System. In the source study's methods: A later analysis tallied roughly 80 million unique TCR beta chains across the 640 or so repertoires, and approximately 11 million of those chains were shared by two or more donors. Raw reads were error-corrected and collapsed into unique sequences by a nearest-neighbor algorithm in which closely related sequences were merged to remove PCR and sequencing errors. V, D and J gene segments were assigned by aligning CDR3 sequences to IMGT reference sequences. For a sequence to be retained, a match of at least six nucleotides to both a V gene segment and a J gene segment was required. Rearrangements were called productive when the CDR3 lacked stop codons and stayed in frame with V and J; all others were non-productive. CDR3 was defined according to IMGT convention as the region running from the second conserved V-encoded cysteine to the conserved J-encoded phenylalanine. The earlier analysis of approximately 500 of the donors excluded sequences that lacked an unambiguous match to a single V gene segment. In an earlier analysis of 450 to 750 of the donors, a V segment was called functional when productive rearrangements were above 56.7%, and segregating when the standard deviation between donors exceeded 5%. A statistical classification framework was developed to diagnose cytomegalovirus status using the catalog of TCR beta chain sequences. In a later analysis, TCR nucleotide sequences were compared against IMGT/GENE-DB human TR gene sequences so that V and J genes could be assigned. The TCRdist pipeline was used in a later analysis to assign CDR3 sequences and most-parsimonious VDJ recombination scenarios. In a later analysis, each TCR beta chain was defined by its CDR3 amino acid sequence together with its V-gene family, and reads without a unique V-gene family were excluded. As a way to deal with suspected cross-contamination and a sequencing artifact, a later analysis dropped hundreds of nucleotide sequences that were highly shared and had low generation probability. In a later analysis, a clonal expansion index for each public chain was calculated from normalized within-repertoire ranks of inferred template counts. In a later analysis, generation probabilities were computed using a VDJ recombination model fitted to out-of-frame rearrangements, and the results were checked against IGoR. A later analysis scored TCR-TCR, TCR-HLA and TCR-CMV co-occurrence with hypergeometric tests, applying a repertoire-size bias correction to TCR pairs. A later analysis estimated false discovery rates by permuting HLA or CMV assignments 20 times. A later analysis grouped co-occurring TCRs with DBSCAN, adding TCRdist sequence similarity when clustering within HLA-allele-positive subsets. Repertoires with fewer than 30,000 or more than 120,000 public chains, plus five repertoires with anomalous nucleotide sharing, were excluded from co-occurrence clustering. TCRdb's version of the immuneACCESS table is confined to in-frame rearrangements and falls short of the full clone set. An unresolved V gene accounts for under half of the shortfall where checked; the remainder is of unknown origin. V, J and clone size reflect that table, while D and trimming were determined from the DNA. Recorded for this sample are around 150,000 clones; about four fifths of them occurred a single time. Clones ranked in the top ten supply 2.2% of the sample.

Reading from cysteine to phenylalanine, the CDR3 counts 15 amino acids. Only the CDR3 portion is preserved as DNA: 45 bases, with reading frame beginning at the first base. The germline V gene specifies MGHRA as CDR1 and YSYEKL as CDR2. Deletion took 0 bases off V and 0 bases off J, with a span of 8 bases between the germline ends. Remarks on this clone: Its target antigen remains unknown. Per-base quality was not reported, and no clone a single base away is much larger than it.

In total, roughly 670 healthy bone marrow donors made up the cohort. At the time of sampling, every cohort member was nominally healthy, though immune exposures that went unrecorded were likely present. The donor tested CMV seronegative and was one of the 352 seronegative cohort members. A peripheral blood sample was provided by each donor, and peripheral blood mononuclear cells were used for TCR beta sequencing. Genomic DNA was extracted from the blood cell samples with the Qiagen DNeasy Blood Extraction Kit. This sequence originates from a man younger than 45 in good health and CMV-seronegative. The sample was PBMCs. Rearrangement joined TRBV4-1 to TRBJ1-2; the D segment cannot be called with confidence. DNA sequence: TGCGCCAGCAGCCAAGATCCCTATTCTAACTATGGCTACACCTTC. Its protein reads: CASSQDPYSNYGYTF.